What follows are 22 T cell receptor beta chains derived from one specimen sequenced in a study of technical replicates of blood from a handful of donors. The data were produced by immunoSEQ multiplex PCR, yet TCRdb's version contains in-frame clones alone and is incomplete. The sample contains fewer than 95,000 clones, around 94% of which appear only once. Sequencing was performed on T cells isolated from PBMCs. The receptors stem from a human donor in good health.

V and J are TRBV2 and TRBJ1-2; 7 bases are shared with TRBD1. Losses at the gene ends were 10 bases for V and 3 bases for J; bases not matched to a gene: 11. Germline CDR1 and CDR2: SNHLY and FYNNEI. This CDR3 has 14 amino acids. In DNA form, the CDR3 reads TGTGCCACCGGAGGGGGCTTTTGGGACTATGGCTACACCTTC. Amino acids: CATGGGFWDYGYTF.

The chain couples TRBV5-1 to TRBJ1-2, with 7 nucleotides matching TRBD1. Per germline, CDR1 SGHRS and CDR2 YFSETQ. V was pared by 1 base and J by 6 bases, with 6 bases of the junction left unmatched. The CDR3 covers 14 residues. DNA for the CDR3: TGCGCCAGCAGCTTGAACCCTACAGGGGATGGCTACACCTTC. Protein sequence: CASSLNPTGDGYTF. The full variable domain, rest sourced from reference TRBV5-1 and TRBJ1-2, is KAGVTQTPRYLIKTRGQQVTLSCSPISGHRSVSWYQQTPGQGLQFLFEYFSETQRNKGNFPGRFSGRQFSNSRSEMNVSTLELGDSALYLCASSLNPTGDGYTFGSGTRLTVV.

The chain carries TRBV30 and TRBJ1-3; possible D gene TRBD1, 6 bases. Looked up from germline, CDR1 is GTSNPN and CDR2 is SVGIG (reference sequence). CDR3 length equals 16 residues. Trimming shortened V by 4 bases and J by 0 bases, and 16 bases separated the two germline ends. CDR3 DNA sequence: TGTGCCTGGAACCGAAGGGACACTCACTCTGGAAACACCATATATTTT. This encodes CAWNRRDTHSGNTIYF.

The chain combines TRBV27 with TRBJ1-1; D is uncertain. The CDR3 is 13 residues long. The germline V and J ends were trimmed by 6 bases and 1 base, with 9 bases remaining between them. Per germline, CDR1 MNHEY and CDR2 SMNVEV (reference sequence). CDR3 sequence (DNA): TGTGCCAGCAGCCTAGCGGCGAACACTGAAGCTTTCTTT. It specifies CASSLAANTEAFF.

V usage is TRBV10-3 and J usage is TRBJ2-5; the D gene is possibly TRBD2 (5 bases). V gave up 0 bases and J gave up 5 bases, with 10 bases separating them. This CDR3 comprises 14 residues. The germline gives CDR1 ENHRY, CDR2 SYGVKD. The CDR3 is CAISESGVRETQYF. In DNA, the CDR3 is TGTGCCATCAGTGAGTCCGGGGTGAGGGAGACCCAGTACTTC.

This clone was recorded once. The rearrangement links TRBV30 to TRBJ2-7; TRBD1 matches 8 bases. V lost 3 bases and J lost 3; bases outside the gene matches: 7. The CDR3 covers 14 residues. Germline loops: CDR1 GTSNPN, CDR2 SVGIG (reference sequence). As DNA, the CDR3 is TGTGCCTGGAGAACGGACAGGGAGCGCTACGAGCAGTACTTC. Encoded protein: CAWRTDRERYEQYF.

The chain links TRBV5-1 to TRBJ2-7; D gene unclear. The V gene's germline CDR1 is SGHRS and CDR2 YFSETQ. Trimming left V 2 bases short and J 0 bases short, with 9 bases between. The CDR3 runs 14 residues. CDR3 in amino acids: CASSFDRSSYEQYF. CDR3 DNA sequence: TGCGCCAGCAGCTTTGATAGGAGCTCCTACGAGCAGTACTTC.

The chain couples TRBV27 to TRBJ2-2; D unclear. V was clipped by 7 bases and J by 3 bases, with 12 bases between them. This CDR3 is built from 14 residues. In germline, CDR1 is MNHEY, CDR2 SMNVEV (reference sequence). The CDR3 loop reads CASKFQSYTGELFF. The DNA of the CDR3 is TGTGCCAGCAAGTTCCAGTCATACACCGGGGAGCTGTTTTTT.

The V gene is TRBV11-2, the J gene TRBJ2-7, with D perhaps matching TRBD1 (6 bases). The germline V gene encodes CDR1 SGHAT and CDR2 FQNNGV. CDR3 length: 14 amino acids. V gave up 1 base and J gave up 6 bases, with 13 bases separating them. The CDR3 coding sequence is TGTGCCAGCAGCTTAGTGGCAGGGGACGGCGAGCAGTACTTC. Its protein product is CASSLVAGDGEQYF.

There are a few counts of this clone. The chain carries TRBV27 and TRBJ2-1, with 12 bases that match TRBD1. Trimming cost V 4 bases and J 6 bases; bases outside gene matches: 10. Germline values: CDR1 MNHEY, CDR2 SMNVEV (reference sequence). The CDR3 extends over 17 amino acids. As DNA, the CDR3 is TGTGCCAGCAGTTGGGGACAGGGGGCGGGTGTGGCCAATGAGCAGTTCTTC. Its translation: CASSWGQGAGVANEQFF.

V and J are TRBV10-3 and TRBJ1-4; possibly TRBD1 for D (5 bases). This CDR3 spans 13 amino acids. CDR1 and CDR2 (germline): ENHRY, SYGVKD. V lost 4 bases to trimming and J lost 13 bases, with 16 bases between them. CDR3: CAISVMESGVLFF. CDR3 in DNA: TGTGCCATCAGTGTCATGGAGTCGGGGGTACTGTTTTTT.

The sample holds one count of this clone. This chain joins TRBV4-2 and TRBJ2-3, with 8 bases fitting TRBD2. CDR3 length equals 19 residues. V was clipped by 0 bases and J by 3 bases; unmatched bases: 14. Germline CDR1 reads LGHNA; CDR2 reads YNFKEQ. CDR3 nucleotide sequence: TGTGCCAGCAGCCAAGATTTCCGTGGAGGTAGCGGGATTACAGATACGCAGTATTTT. Its translation: CASSQDFRGGSGITDTQYF.

The V and J genes are TRBV12-5 and TRBJ2-2; D is perhaps TRBD1 (6 bases). Germline CDR1 and CDR2: LGHNT and FRNRAP. The V end was cut by 4 bases, the J end by 5 bases, with 14 bases between. CDR3 length: 15 amino acids. Written as DNA, the CDR3 is TGTGCTAGTGGTTCAATGGACAGATGGACCGGGGAGCTGTTTTTT. The encoded protein is CASGSMDRWTGELFF.

The rearrangement joins TRBV5-4 to TRBJ2-2; 7 bases line up with TRBD2. Germline assignment: CDR1 SGHNT and CDR2 YYREEE (reference sequence). V was clipped by 9 bases and J by 1 base; unmatched bases: 3. This CDR3 is 13 amino acids long. The CDR3 loop is CAIGLGNTGELFF. CDR3 nucleotides: TGTGCCATCGGACTAGGGAACACCGGGGAGCTGTTTTTT.

This chain joins TRBV9 and TRBJ2-3; 8 nucleotides match TRBD2. In germline, CDR1 is SGDLS, CDR2 YYNGEE. This CDR3 is built from 16 residues. Trimming removed 0 bases from V and 1 base from J; junction bases left unmatched: 4. The CDR3 DNA reads as TGTGCCAGCAGCGTAGTGGGTAGCGGGGGCACAGATACGCAGTATTTT. It is translated as CASSVVGSGGTDTQYF.

The gene calls are TRBV28 and TRBJ2-6, with D possibly TRBD1 on 5 matching bases. The CDR3 covers 16 residues. Trimming shortened V by 3 bases and J by 0 bases, and 9 bases separated the two germline ends. Germline loops: CDR1 MDHEN, CDR2 SYDVKM. The CDR3 region has the DNA TGTGCCAGCAGTTTCAGACAGTCCTCTGGGGCCAACGTCCTGACTTTC. Protein: CASSFRQSSGANVLTF.

J is TRBJ1-1 and V is TRBV4-1, with D unclear. Germline CDR1 MGHRA, CDR2 YSYEKL. The V gene lost 3 bases and the J gene lost 0 bases, with 8 bases spanning the gap. The CDR3 is made up of 14 amino acids. In nucleotides, the CDR3 is TGCGCCAGCAGCCACAGTACATTGAACACTGAAGCTTTCTTT. Amino acid sequence: CASSHSTLNTEAFF.

V gene TRBV6-6 combines with J gene TRBJ2-5; D may be TRBD2 (6 bases). The germline V gene encodes CDR1 MNHNY and CDR2 SVGAGI (reference sequence). Trimming stripped 5 bases from V and 1 base from J, with 8 bases between. The CDR3 covers 13 residues. Written as DNA, the CDR3 is TGTGCCAGCAGTCCGGGAGTCCAAGAGACCCAGTACTTC. Translating it yields CASSPGVQETQYF.

The rearrangement joins TRBV4-2 to TRBJ2-1, with D possibly matching TRBD1 (6 bases). CDR3 size: 16 residues. V gave up 1 base and J gave up 7 bases, with 17 bases separating them. The germline CDR1 and CDR2 sequences are LGHNA and YNFKEQ. The CDR3 loop reads CASSQAGRRGDNEQFF. DNA of the CDR3: TGTGCCAGCAGCCAAGCGGGCCGCAGGGGTGATAATGAGCAGTTCTTC.

The CDR3 sequence is CASSGLGTSPPNEQFF. Written as DNA, the CDR3 is TGTGCCAGCAGTGGCCTGGGGACTAGTCCCCCGAATGAGCAGTTCTTC. The rearrangement links TRBV2 to TRBJ2-1; TRBD2 agrees at 8 bases. The germline V gene has CDR1 SNHLY and CDR2 FYNNEI. There are 16 residues in the CDR3. J was trimmed by 7 bases and V by 4 bases; bases with no gene match: 12.

The V call is TRBV27, the J call TRBJ1-1; tentative D call: TRBD1 (6 bases). CDR3 length equals 15 residues. Trimming removed 8 bases from V and 3 bases from J, with 19 bases in between. CDR1 MNHEY and CDR2 SMNVEV come from the germline V gene (reference sequence). The CDR3, as DNA: TGTGCCAGCGGGGGGGGGCCTAGGAGGGACACTGAAGCTTTCTTT. It encodes CASGGGPRRDTEAFF.

The CDR3, as DNA: TGCGCCAGCAGTGACCATAGCAATCAGCCCCAGCATTTT. This translates into CASSDHSNQPQHF. The V call is TRBV10-2, the J call TRBJ1-5; D is ambiguous. The V end lost 3 bases, the J end lost 0 bases, and 3 bases lay between the germline ends. Germline V CDR1 and CDR2: WSHSY, SAAADI. The CDR3 totals 13 residues.